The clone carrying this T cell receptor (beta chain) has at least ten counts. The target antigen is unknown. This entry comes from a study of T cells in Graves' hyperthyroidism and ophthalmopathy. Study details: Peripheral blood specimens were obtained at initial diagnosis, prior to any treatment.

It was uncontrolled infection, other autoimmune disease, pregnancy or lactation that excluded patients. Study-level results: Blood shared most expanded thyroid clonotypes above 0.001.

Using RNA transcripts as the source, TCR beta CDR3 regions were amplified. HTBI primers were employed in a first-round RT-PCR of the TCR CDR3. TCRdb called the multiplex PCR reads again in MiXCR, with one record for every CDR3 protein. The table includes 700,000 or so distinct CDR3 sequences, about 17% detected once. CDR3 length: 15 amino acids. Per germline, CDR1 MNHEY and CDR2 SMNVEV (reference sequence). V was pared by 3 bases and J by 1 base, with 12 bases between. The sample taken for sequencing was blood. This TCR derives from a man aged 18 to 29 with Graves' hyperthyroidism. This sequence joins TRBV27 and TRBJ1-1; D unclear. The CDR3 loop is CASSLSGSGNTEAFF. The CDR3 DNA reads TGTGCCAGCAGTTTGTCCGGGAGCGGGAACACTGAAGCTTTCTTT.